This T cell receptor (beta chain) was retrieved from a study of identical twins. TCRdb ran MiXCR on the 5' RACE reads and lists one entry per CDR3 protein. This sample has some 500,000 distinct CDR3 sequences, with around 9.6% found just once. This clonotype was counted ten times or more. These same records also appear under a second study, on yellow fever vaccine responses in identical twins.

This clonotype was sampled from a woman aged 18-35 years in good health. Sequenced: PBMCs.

CDR3 bases: TGTGCCAGCAGCCTAGCGGGAGCCTACGAGCAGTACTTC. Residues: CASSLAGAYEQYF. The chain carries TRBV12-3 or TRBV12-4 and TRBJ2-7; 10 bases are a match to TRBD2. Trimming cost V 6 bases and J 2 bases; bases outside gene matches: 1. The CDR3 length is 13 residues.